Following are 25 T cell receptor beta chains from one sample sequenced in a study of shared clonotypes between healthy human individuals (dated by TCRdb to about 2020). Library preparation employed the immunoSEQ multiplex PCR assay. Entries here come from immuneACCESS through TCRdb and include only in-frame sequences with V and J called. Some clones fail to appear in such tables; in the studies checked, an unresolved V gene covers under half of the shortfall, and the cause of the remainder is unknown. The table for this sample lists 2 million to 2.5 million clones; almost 96% of them were counted only once. Around 0.13% of the sample is taken by the ten largest. Source material: naive CD4+ T cells sorted from blood. What this sample's cell subset or site label stands for: CD45RA+ positively selected. These receptors originate from a man aged 18 to 30 in good health.

J is TRBJ2-5 and V is TRBV4-1; perhaps TRBD1 as D (5 bases). Germline V gives CDR1 MGHRA, CDR2 YSYEKL. The CDR3 sequence is 17 residues long. With 1 base removed from V and 0 bases from J, the gap between germline ends came to 15 bases. This chain's CDR3 is CASSQGQGKGHQETQYF. In DNA form, the CDR3 reads TGCGCCAGCAGCCAAGGGCAGGGTAAAGGTCACCAAGAGACCCAGTACTTC.

On this clone itself: The sample carries other DNA sequences with the same CDR3. This chain links TRBV11-2 with TRBJ2-2; D might be TRBD2 (6 bases). Per the germline V gene, CDR1 is SGHAT and CDR2 is FQNNGV. CDR3 length: 15 residues. V shed 6 bases and J shed 0 bases, with 11 bases lying between them. CDR3 nucleotides: TGTGCCAGCAGTCTTGGGGGGACGAACACCGGGGAGCTGTTTTTT. This translates into CASSLGGTNTGELFF.

The chain combines TRBV19 with TRBJ2-6; D might be TRBD1 (5 bases). V was shortened by 7 bases and J by 0 bases, with 13 bases between the two germline ends. The length of the CDR3 is 16 residues. Germline lookup yields CDR1 LNHDA and CDR2 SQIVND (reference sequence). Here the CDR3 reads CASKARDYSGANVLTF. In nucleotides, the CDR3 is TGTGCCAGTAAGGCCAGGGATTACTCTGGGGCCAACGTCCTGACTTTC. The whole variable domain, filled in from reference TRBV19 and TRBJ2-6, reads DGGITQSPKYLFRKEGQNVTLSCEQNLNHDAMYWYRQDPGQGLRLIYYSQIVNDFQKGDIAEGYSVSREKKESFPLTVTSAQKNPTAFYLCASKARDYSGANVLTFGAGSRLTVL.

V and J are TRBV10-3 and TRBJ1-3, with no clear D. The CDR3 spans 14 residues. V lost 2 bases and J lost 0, with 5 bases in between. CDR1 ENHRY and CDR2 SYGVKD come from the germline V gene. The CDR3 DNA reads as TGTGCCATCAGTGAGCGGGCCTCTGGAAACACCATATATTTT. Its translation is CAISERASGNTIYF.

This chain links TRBV29-1 with TRBJ1-1; D unresolved. The CDR3 covers 11 residues. CDR1 is SQVTM, CDR2 ANQGSEA, per germline. Trimming pared 6 bases from V and 1 base from J, leaving 6 bases between. CDR3 nucleotides: TGCAGCGTGGGCCCGAACACTGAAGCTTTCTTT. As protein: CSVGPNTEAFF.

The chain couples TRBV28 to TRBJ2-5, with TRBD1 matching over 9 bases. The ends lost 5 bases at V and 5 bases at J; junction bases unmatched: 9. CDR3 length: 15 amino acids. Per the germline V gene, CDR1 is MDHEN and CDR2 is SYDVKM. The CDR3 protein is CASSPTGGLRETQYF. CDR3 nucleotide sequence: TGTGCCAGCAGTCCCACAGGGGGCTTAAGGGAGACCCAGTACTTC.

This chain connects TRBV20-1 to TRBJ1-2; no definite D call. CDR1 and CDR2 from the germline V gene are DFQATT and SNEGSKA (reference sequence). Trimming took off 2 bases at V and 4 bases at J, with 5 bases between the two ends. The CDR3 has 11 amino acids. CDR3 loop: CSARSPYGYTF. The CDR3 DNA sequence: TGCAGTGCTAGAAGCCCCTATGGCTACACCTTC.

This chain uses TRBV5-1 with TRBJ2-5, with a weak D call TRBD2 (5 bases). Germline-derived CDR1 and CDR2 are SGHRS and YFSETQ. V was pared by 0 bases and J by 0 bases, with 6 bases between. This CDR3 has 14 amino acids. The CDR3 DNA sequence: TGCGCCAGCAGCTTGGGGGAGTACCAAGAGACCCAGTACTTC. The encoded protein is CASSLGEYQETQYF.

This chain links TRBV6-5 with TRBJ2-5; the D gene could be TRBD1 or TRBD2 (5 bases each). This CDR3 comprises 14 residues. Trimming left V 5 bases short and J 3 bases short, with 13 bases between. Germline CDR1 and CDR2: MNHEY and SVGAGI. CDR3 loop: CASSRGAQEETQYF. The CDR3 nucleotides read TGTGCCAGCAGTAGAGGGGCGCAGGAAGAGACCCAGTACTTC.

The chain employs TRBV5-1 and TRBJ2-1; 8 bases map to TRBD1. The V segment lost 4 bases and the J segment 6 bases; nucleotides outside the gene matches: 6. Germline V lookup: CDR1 SGHRS, CDR2 YFSETQ. CDR3 length: 14 residues. The CDR3 DNA is TGCGCCAGCAGCGAAACAGGGGGTCCCAATGAGCAGTTCTTC. It encodes CASSETGGPNEQFF.

V and J are TRBV5-8 and TRBJ2-1; 9 nucleotides agree with TRBD1. J was trimmed by 4 bases and V by 3 bases; bases with no gene match: 5. The CDR3 runs to 15 residues. CDR1 SGHTS and CDR2 YDEGEE come from the germline V gene. Here the CDR3 DNA reads TGTGCCAGCAGCTCAGGACAGGGGCTTTACAATGAGCAGTTCTTC. Translating it yields CASSSGQGLYNEQFF.

V and J are TRBV7-2 and TRBJ2-6; D is perhaps TRBD2 (6 bases). Germline CDR1 reads SGHTA; CDR2 reads FQGNSA. Trimming removed 4 bases from V and 2 bases from J, with 12 bases in between. This CDR3 is 16 amino acids long. Written as DNA, the CDR3 is TGTGCCAGCAGCTATAACACGGGGGCTGGGGCCAACGTCCTGACTTTC. Translated, it gives CASSYNTGAGANVLTF.

V is TRBV19 and J is TRBJ1-2; D is ambiguous. V lost 1 base and J 0 bases, leaving 9 bases between the germline ends. This CDR3 comprises 15 residues. Germline CDR1 LNHDA, CDR2 SQIVND (reference sequence). The chain's CDR3 is CASSIVGGSNYGYTF. CDR3 sequence (DNA): TGTGCCAGTAGTATAGTTGGAGGCTCTAACTATGGCTACACCTTC.

This clone has only a few counts. The V and J genes are TRBV2 and TRBJ2-7, with TRBD2 matching 12 bases. V shed 6 bases, J shed 4 bases, and the junction held 4 bases outside the gene matches. This CDR3 comprises 14 residues. Germline CDR1 SNHLY, CDR2 FYNNEI. The CDR3 sequence: CASSLAGGMYEQYF. The CDR3 region has the DNA TGTGCCAGCAGCCTAGCGGGGGGGATGTACGAGCAGTACTTC.

The CDR3 region has the DNA TGTGCCAGCAGCTCAAGTGGGGGATACTCCTACAATGAGCAGTTCTTC. Its protein product is CASSSSGGYSYNEQFF. The chain combines TRBV11-2 with TRBJ2-1; the D call may be TRBD1 or TRBD2 (5 bases each). The CDR3 length is 16 residues. V lost 4 bases to trimming and J lost 0 bases, with 13 bases between them. Germline V gene data show CDR1 as SGHAT and CDR2 as FQNNGV.

The J gene is TRBJ1-1, the V gene TRBV6-4, with a tentative D call TRBD1 (5 bases). The CDR3 has 12 residues. The germline CDR1 and CDR2 sequences are MRHNA and SNTAGT. CDR3 sequence (DNA): TGTGCAGGGGATGGACACAACACTGAAGCTTTCTTT. Encoded protein: CAGDGHNTEAFF.

This clone was seen once. V is TRBV7-9 and J is TRBJ1-4, with TRBD1 matching over 7 bases. CDR3 length: 15 residues. Germline lookup yields CDR1 SEHNR and CDR2 FQNEAQ (reference sequence). Germline trimming cut 1 base from V and 4 bases from J; bases unmatched to any gene: 3. The CDR3 region is CASSLVGQLNEKLFF. The CDR3, as DNA: TGTGCCAGCAGCTTAGTGGGACAGCTTAATGAAAAACTGTTTTTT.

This rearrangement joins TRBV14 to TRBJ2-7; D may be TRBD1 (6 bases). V was shortened by 4 bases and J by 4 bases, with 11 bases between the two germline ends. The V gene's germline CDR1 is SGHDN and CDR2 FVKESK. The CDR3 sequence is 13 residues long. Here the CDR3 DNA reads TGTGCCAGCAGCCGGCAGGGGATGTACGAGCAGTACTTC. Translated, it gives CASSRQGMYEQYF.

The CDR3 DNA reads TGTGCCAGCACCATTGGGTTCGAGCAGTACTTC. It specifies CASTIGFEQYF. V usage is TRBV27 and J usage is TRBJ2-7; D gene uncertain. This CDR3 contains 11 residues. CDR1 and CDR2 from the germline V gene are MNHEY and SMNVEV (reference sequence). V lost 7 bases and J 6 bases, leaving 10 bases between the germline ends.

In regard to this clone: Other DNA sequences in the same sample also yield this CDR3. The gene calls are TRBV18 and TRBJ1-2; a possible D gene is TRBD1 (6 bases). Germline loops: CDR1 KGHSH, CDR2 LQKENI. V lost 3 bases, J lost 2 bases, and 7 bases lay in between. The CDR3 consists of 13 residues. CDR3 nucleotide sequence: TGTGCCAGCTCACCTGACAGGAACTATGGCTACACCTTC. Its protein is CASSPDRNYGYTF.

This sequence joins TRBV25-1 and TRBJ2-1, with 10 bases lining up with TRBD1. V was clipped by 3 bases and J by 10 bases; unmatched bases: 9. Looked up from germline, CDR1 is MGHDK and CDR2 is SYGVNS. This CDR3 is built from 15 residues. CDR3: CASSEGQGPHAEQFF. For the CDR3, the DNA is TGTGCCAGCAGTGAGGGACAGGGGCCCCACGCCGAGCAGTTCTTC.

This clone was detected only once. This chain joins TRBV29-1 and TRBJ2-3, with 7 bases identical to TRBD2. The CDR3 contains 16 residues. Germline CDR1 and CDR2: SQVTM and ANQGSEA. The ends lost 4 bases at V and 0 bases at J; junction bases unmatched: 10. CDR3 amino acids: CSVGAEAGASTDTQYF. CDR3 bases: TGCAGCGTTGGTGCCGAGGCGGGAGCTAGCACAGATACGCAGTATTTT.

The CDR3 reads CASSEAGITNYGYTF. The CDR3 DNA reads TGTGCCAGCAGTGAAGCAGGCATAACTAACTATGGCTACACCTTC. The chain carries TRBV2 and TRBJ1-2; D gene ambiguous. The CDR3 length is 15 residues. Germline assignment: CDR1 SNHLY and CDR2 FYNNEI. V was clipped by 0 bases and J by 0 bases, with 8 bases between them.

This clone was observed a single time. The rearrangement joins TRBV10-3 to TRBJ2-7, with D perhaps matching TRBD1 or TRBD2 (6 bases each). CDR3 size: 15 residues. V lost 6 bases, J lost 0 bases, and 15 bases lay in between. Germline V gene sequence: CDR1 ENHRY, CDR2 SYGVKD. DNA for the CDR3: TGTGCCATCAGGCCTGAGGGGGGTGACTCCTACGAGCAGTACTTC. It yields the protein CAIRPEGGDSYEQYF.

This clone was detected a few times. J is TRBJ1-6 and V is TRBV16; D is possibly TRBD1 (6 bases). Trimming pared 1 base from V and 8 bases from J, leaving 9 bases between. Germline V gene lookup returns CDR1 KGHSY and CDR2 FQNENV. There are 14 residues in the CDR3. The CDR3 coding sequence is TGTGCCAGCAGCCAATGGGCAGGGGATTCACCCCTCCACTTT. Translating gives CASSQWAGDSPLHF.